Presented here are 28 T cell receptor beta chains from one specimen sequenced in a study of cytomegalovirus exposure and HLA in healthy donors. PCR was performed using 60 Vbeta and 13 Jbeta primers. Method: immunoSEQ multiplex PCR; TCRdb's copy keeps in-frame clones and lacks some. The sample holds around 130,000 clones, about two thirds seen once. The material sequenced was PBMCs. These receptors came from a human donor in good health.

The rearrangement joins TRBV6-1 to TRBJ1-1, with D unclear. Germline V lookup: CDR1 MNHNS, CDR2 SASEGT. The length of the CDR3 is 12 residues. V lost 3 bases to trimming and J lost 5 bases, with 7 bases between them. In DNA, the CDR3 is TGTGCCAGCAGTGATGGGAGGACTGAAGCTTTCTTT. It encodes CASSDGRTEAFF.

The chain joins TRBV5-8 to TRBJ1-3; D is unresolved. The length of the CDR3 is 12 residues. CDR1 and CDR2 (germline): SGHTS, YDEGEE. The ends were cut back, 1 base at V and 4 bases at J, with 3 bases in the middle. The CDR3 loop reads CASSLRGNTIYF. Here the CDR3 DNA reads TGTGCCAGCAGCTTGCGGGGAAACACCATATATTTT.

The CDR3 here is CAISEYPSASSYEQYF. DNA of the CDR3: TGTGCCATCAGTGAGTACCCTAGCGCGAGCTCCTACGAGCAGTACTTC. The rearrangement joins TRBV10-3 to TRBJ2-7, with a tentative D call TRBD2 (6 bases). The CDR3 spans 16 residues. V dropped 1 base and J dropped 0 bases, with 13 bases sitting between them. Germline V CDR1 and CDR2: ENHRY, SYGVKD.

The chain employs TRBV27 and TRBJ1-1; a weak D match, TRBD1 (5 bases). The CDR3 is 16 amino acids. Trimming cost V 3 bases and J 0 bases, with 14 bases left between them. Germline CDR1 reads MNHEY; CDR2 reads SMNVEV (reference sequence). The CDR3 nucleotides read TGTGCCAGCAGTTTGGGGGGAAGTCAAGTGAACACTGAAGCTTTCTTT. Protein: CASSLGGSQVNTEAFF.

The rearrangement uses TRBV4-2 and TRBJ1-6, with a weak D call TRBD1 (6 bases). Germline V gene data show CDR1 as LGHNA and CDR2 as YNFKEQ. V was shortened by 3 bases and J by 7 bases, with 16 bases between the two germline ends. This CDR3 is 16 amino acids long. The CDR3 region has the DNA TGTGCCAGCAGCCACGGGGGGGGGCGCGGAAATTCACCCCTCCACTTT. Translated: CASSHGGGRGNSPLHF.

The V gene is TRBV6-5, the J gene TRBJ1-1, with 11 positions matching TRBD1. Germline CDR1 is MNHEY and CDR2 is SVGAGI. The V and J ends lost 6 bases and 4 bases, in that order; junction bases with no gene match: 4. There are 14 residues in the CDR3. CDR3 region: CASSPGQGVTEAFF. CDR3 in DNA: TGTGCCAGCAGCCCGGGACAGGGGGTCACTGAAGCTTTCTTT.

The rearrangement uses TRBV19 and TRBJ1-1; 8 bases agree with TRBD1. Germline CDR1 LNHDA, CDR2 SQIVND (reference sequence). The CDR3 is 14 amino acids. V trimming: 5 bases; J trimming: 3 bases; junction bases outside the gene matches: 5. In nucleotides, the CDR3 is TGTGCCAGTAGTCGGCAGGGGGCGCACACTGAAGCTTTCTTT. Amino acid sequence: CASSRQGAHTEAFF.

The rearrangement uses TRBV19 and TRBJ2-1; D is possibly TRBD1 (6 bases). The V gene lost 2 bases and the J gene lost 7 bases, with 9 bases spanning the gap. CDR1 is LNHDA, CDR2 SQIVND, per germline (reference sequence). The CDR3 totals 13 residues. CDR3 region: CASSINRDNEQFF. The CDR3 DNA follows: TGTGCCAGTAGTATAAACAGGGATAATGAGCAGTTCTTC. The variable domain in full, completed from reference TRBV19 and TRBJ2-1, reads DGGITQSPKYLFRKEGQNVTLSCEQNLNHDAMYWYRQDPGQGLRLIYYSQIVNDFQKGDIAEGYSVSREKKESFPLTVTSAQKNPTAFYLCASSINRDNEQFFGPGTRLTVL.

This clone was recorded once. In nucleotides, the CDR3 is TGTGCCAGCAGCCAAGATATAGGAGGGCGGCCCCAGCATTTT. Translating it yields CASSQDIGGRPQHF. This chain links TRBV14 with TRBJ1-5; D is undetermined. This CDR3 has 14 amino acids. Looked up from germline, CDR1 is SGHDN and CDR2 is FVKESK. V dropped 0 bases and J dropped 9 bases, with 12 bases sitting between them.

Only a few counts were recorded for this clone. This chain connects TRBV6-4 to TRBJ2-2, with 8 bases aligning to TRBD1. The CDR3 is 14 amino acids. The germline gives CDR1 MRHNA, CDR2 SNTAGT. V dropped 4 bases and J dropped 4; count of bases not matched to a gene: 2. The CDR3 protein is CASSATGVTGELFF. The CDR3 DNA follows: TGTGCCAGCAGTGCGACAGGGGTCACCGGGGAGCTGTTTTTT.

This clone was observed a few times. This rearrangement joins TRBV2 to TRBJ2-4; 7 nucleotides align to TRBD2. The V gene's germline CDR1 is SNHLY and CDR2 FYNNEI. This CDR3 is built from 17 residues. Germline trimming cut 6 bases from V and 0 bases from J; bases unmatched to any gene: 11. CDR3 nucleotides: TGTGCCAGCAGCGACCTCCTAGCGGTCCTAGCCAAAAACATTCAGTACTTC. Residues: CASSDLLAVLAKNIQYF.

This sequence joins TRBV19 and TRBJ1-1; 8 bases agree with TRBD1. The V segment lost 2 bases and the J segment 0 bases; nucleotides outside the gene matches: 17. The CDR3 is made up of 20 amino acids. Germline V gene data show CDR1 as LNHDA and CDR2 as SQIVND (reference sequence). The CDR3 bases are TGTGCCAGTAGTATAAGGGTCTCACAGGGGGTTGACTGGTTGAACACTGAAGCTTTCTTT. Protein product: CASSIRVSQGVDWLNTEAFF.

On this clone itself: The junction and the germline gene differ at one end; a read error may be behind it. This rearrangement joins TRBV19 to TRBJ1-6, with D perhaps matching TRBD1 (5 bases). The length of the CDR3 is 11 residues. Per germline, CDR1 LNHDA and CDR2 SQIVND (reference sequence). CDR3 sequence (DNA): TGTGCCAGTAGTGGGGGGTCACACCTCCACTTT. It translates to CASSGGSHLHF.

This clone was seen more than once but under ten times. The V and J genes are TRBV7-3 and TRBJ2-7; tentatively, D is TRBD2 (6 bases). CDR3 length: 21 residues. Deletions cut 8 bases from V and 3 bases from J, with 38 bases between. Germline assignment: CDR1 SGHTA and CDR2 FQGTGA. CDR3 loop: CASGPLICLEDQGGSFYEQYF. The CDR3 nucleotides read TGTGCCAGCGGCCCATTAATATGCCTCGAGGATCAGGGAGGCAGTTTCTACGAGCAGTACTTC.

The chain couples TRBV7-3 to TRBJ2-3; 7 bases are a match to TRBD1. Germline CDR1 is SGHTA and CDR2 is FQGTGA. The CDR3 has 16 residues. The V and J ends lost 1 base and 0 bases, in that order; junction bases with no gene match: 4. The CDR3: CASSLIPGGSTDTQYF. The CDR3 nucleotides read TGTGCCAGCAGCTTAATTCCAGGGGGTAGCACAGATACGCAGTATTTT. Full variable domain (missing parts from reference TRBV7-3 and TRBJ2-3): GAGVSQTPSNKVTEKGKYVELRCDPISGHTALYWYRQSLGQGPEFLIYFQGTGAADDSGLPNDRFFAVRPEGSVSTLKIQRTERGDSAVYLCASSLIPGGSTDTQYFGPGTRLTVL.

This chain joins TRBV6-6 and TRBJ1-3; a possible D gene is TRBD1 (5 bases). Germline V gives CDR1 MNHNY, CDR2 SVGAGI (reference sequence). Between the trimmed V and J ends, which lost 5 bases and 3 bases, there was a span of 11 bases. The CDR3 runs 14 residues. CDR3 sequence reads: CASSAAGIGNTIYF. The DNA of the CDR3 is TGTGCCAGCAGTGCCGCAGGGATTGGAAACACCATATATTTT.

CDR3 sequence reads: CASSREFGSFRGYTF. In DNA, the CDR3 is TGTGCCAGCTCACGGGAGTTCGGGTCATTCAGGGGCTACACCTTC. The gene calls are TRBV18 and TRBJ1-2, with no clear D. This CDR3 is built from 15 residues. From germline, CDR1 is KGHSH and CDR2 LQKENI. V was cut by 4 bases and J by 8 bases, with 20 bases left in between. Full variable domain (remainder filled in from reference TRBV18 and TRBJ1-2): NAGVMQNPRHLVRRRGQEARLRCSPMKGHSHVYWYRQLPEEGLKFMVYLQKENIIDESGMPKERFSAEFPKEGPSILRIQQVVRGDSAAYFCASSREFGSFRGYTFGSGTRLTVV.

V and J are TRBV7-8 and TRBJ2-1; 8 bases fit TRBD2. Looked up from germline, CDR1 is SGHVS and CDR2 is FQNEAQ. The CDR3 covers 17 residues. The trim removed 1 base at V and 2 bases at J, leaving 7 bases unmatched. CDR3 coding DNA: TGTGCCAGCAGCTTAGGACGGGTCGGGAGGGCCTACAATGAGCAGTTCTTC. Encoded protein: CASSLGRVGRAYNEQFF.

The rearrangement links TRBV7-9 to TRBJ1-3, with D unresolved. Germline V gene lookup returns CDR1 SEHNR and CDR2 FQNEAQ (reference sequence). V was shortened by 5 bases and J by 0 bases, with 14 bases between the two germline ends. The CDR3 runs to 16 residues. CDR3 protein: CASSGPSLSSGNTIYF. The CDR3, as DNA: TGTGCCAGCAGCGGTCCGTCTCTAAGCTCTGGAAACACCATATATTTT.

This clone occurred once. The chain has TRBV30 and TRBJ2-5; maybe TRBD1 (6 bases). The V gene's germline CDR1 is GTSNPN and CDR2 SVGIG (reference sequence). Between the trimmed V and J ends, which lost 2 bases and 4 bases, there was a span of 8 bases. The CDR3 contains 12 residues. The chain's CDR3 is CAWSPRGETQYF. In nucleotides, the CDR3 is TGTGCCTGGAGTCCCAGGGGAGAGACCCAGTACTTC. The full variable domain, rest sourced from reference TRBV30 and TRBJ2-5, is SQTIHQWPATLVQPVGSPLSLECTVEGTSNPNLYWYRQAAGRGLQLLFYSVGIGQISSEVPQNLSASRPQDRQFILSSKKLLLSDSGFYLCAWSPRGETQYFGPGTRLLVL.

The gene calls are TRBV5-1 and TRBJ2-2; no clear D. Germline values: CDR1 SGHRS, CDR2 YFSETQ. This CDR3 is built from 15 residues. V was cut by 0 bases and J by 3 bases, with 9 bases left in between. In nucleotides, the CDR3 is TGCGCCAGCAGCTTGGGTAGAACTGACACCGGGGAGCTGTTTTTT. Amino acid sequence: CASSLGRTDTGELFF. Using reference TRBV5-1 and TRBJ2-2 for the parts outside the CDR3, the full variable domain is KAGVTQTPRYLIKTRGQQVTLSCSPISGHRSVSWYQQTPGQGLQFLFEYFSETQRNKGNFPGRFSGRQFSNSRSEMNVSTLELGDSALYLCASSLGRTDTGELFFGEGSRLTVL.

V gene TRBV7-2 combines with J gene TRBJ2-7, with D tentatively TRBD2 (7 bases). Germline CDR1 is SGHTA and CDR2 is FQGNSA. This CDR3 region has 17 residues. The germline V and J ends were trimmed by 5 bases and 0 bases, with 20 bases remaining between them. The CDR3 is CASSPGQGGGSSYEQYF. The CDR3 region has the DNA TGTGCCAGCAGCCCCGGGCAGGGCGGGGGCAGCTCCTACGAGCAGTACTTC.

V gene TRBV6-5 combines with J gene TRBJ2-7, with a weak D call TRBD1 (5 bases). Trimming shortened V by 4 bases and J by 0 bases, and 10 bases separated the two germline ends. Per germline, CDR1 MNHEY and CDR2 SVGAGI. This CDR3 comprises 14 residues. The chain's CDR3 is CASSFRRDSYEQYF. The DNA of the CDR3 is TGTGCCAGCAGTTTCCGCAGGGACTCCTACGAGCAGTACTTC.

The chain has TRBV19 and TRBJ2-1, with D hard to call. The germline V gene has CDR1 LNHDA and CDR2 SQIVND (reference sequence). Trimming stripped 1 base from V and 9 bases from J, with 13 bases between. This CDR3 has 14 amino acids. The CDR3 sequence: CASSIASSISEQFF. CDR3 DNA: TGTGCCAGTAGTATAGCCTCCTCAATCAGTGAGCAGTTCTTC.

V gene TRBV6-5 combines with J gene TRBJ2-2, with 7 bases identical to TRBD2. CDR1 and CDR2 (germline): MNHEY, SVGAGI. This CDR3 contains 13 residues. J was trimmed by 6 bases and V by 5 bases; bases with no gene match: 3. CDR3: CASSGGSSGELFF. CDR3 nucleotide sequence: TGTGCCAGCAGTGGCGGGAGTTCCGGGGAGCTGTTTTTT.

This clone has just a few counts. V usage is TRBV28 and J usage is TRBJ1-5, with D perhaps TRBD1 (6 bases). Germline CDR1 and CDR2: MDHEN and SYDVKM. Between the trimmed V and J ends, which lost 5 bases and 6 bases, there was a span of 17 bases. This CDR3 comprises 15 residues. The CDR3 spells CASSKTGRRGQPQHF. As DNA, the CDR3 is TGTGCCAGCAGTAAAACAGGGAGAAGGGGTCAGCCCCAGCATTTT. The full variable domain, completed using reference TRBV28 and TRBJ1-5, is DVKVTQSSRYLVKRTGEKVFLECVQDMDHENMFWYRQDPGLGLRLIYFSYDVKMKEKGDIPEGYSVSREKKERFSLILESASTNQTSMYLCASSKTGRRGQPQHFGDGTRLSIL.

The chain recombines TRBV27 with TRBJ2-5, with D possibly being TRBD2 (6 bases). The J call may be in error: the DNA end matches TRBJ2-7 better. This CDR3 is 13 amino acids long. Germline V gives CDR1 MNHEY, CDR2 SMNVEV (reference sequence). In DNA form, the CDR3 reads TGTGCCAGCAGTCCCGCAGGGAGGTACGAGCAGTACTTC. Its protein is CASSPAGRYEQYF.

The rearrangement uses TRBV19 and TRBJ2-3; 9 nucleotides line up with TRBD1. V dropped 2 bases and J dropped 7; count of bases not matched to a gene: 7. Germline-derived CDR1 and CDR2 are LNHDA and SQIVND (reference sequence). This CDR3 is built from 15 residues. The CDR3 spells CASSILGQGTNTQYF. Here the CDR3 DNA reads TGTGCCAGTAGTATATTGGGACAGGGAACAAATACGCAGTATTTT.